This record concerns one T cell receptor beta chain sequence. Antigen specificity is unknown. Germline CDR1 reads SQVTM; CDR2 reads ANQGSEA. There are 14 residues in the CDR3. The trim removed 4 bases at V and 6 bases at J, leaving 12 bases unmatched. Scientists made TCR beta libraries using quantitative 5'-RACE with molecular barcodes. Each CDR3 protein gets one entry after TCRdb re-called the 5' RACE reads with MiXCR. The sample includes almost 400,000 distinct CDR3 sequences, around 22% seen only once; the top ten take about 15%. This record belongs to a study of CD8 T cells in ankylosing spondylitis. The study, taken as a whole, reports: For ankylosing spondylitis blood, a TCR beta motif of under 10 highly homologous variants appeared characteristic.

The clonotype was recovered from a male donor with ankylosing spondylitis. The chain recombines TRBV29-1 with TRBJ2-7; TRBD2 agrees at 7 bases. The sequencing input was blood, either unsorted or a sorted T cell fraction (not recorded which). CDR3 bases: TGCAGCGTTGTATCCAAGCGGGGAGGGGTCGAGCAGTACTTC. This sequence encodes CSVVSKRGGVEQYF.